Shown below are 27 T cell receptor beta chains from a single sample sequenced in a study of T cell responses to AZD1222 COVID-19 vaccine (dated by TCRdb to the early 2020s). Libraries were built with the immunoSEQ multiplex PCR assay. Held by TCRdb, this immuneACCESS table contains in-frame sequences only and omits some clones. Under half of the omission traces to an unresolved V gene where checked; the cause of the rest is unknown. This sample gives 90,000 to 110,000 clones in total; 88% of them show up just once. The biggest ten clones account for about 9.1% of the sample. The time point label here, explained by the study, means: baseline before first vaccination. The sequenced sample was peripheral blood, obtained on day 0 of AZD1222 vaccination. The receptors stem from an adult in good health.

The rearrangement uses TRBV5-4 and TRBJ2-3, with no clear D. The germline gives CDR1 SGHNT, CDR2 YYREEE (reference sequence). V lost 3 bases to trimming and J lost 2 bases, with 7 bases between them. This CDR3 has 13 amino acids. In DNA, the CDR3 is TGTGCCAGCAGCTATCCCGACACAGATACGCAGTATTTT. It translates to CASSYPDTDTQYF.

The V gene is TRBV28, the J gene TRBJ2-7; 11 bases line up with TRBD1. The V gene's germline CDR1 is MDHEN and CDR2 SYDVKM. The V gene end was trimmed by 6 bases and the J gene end by 2 bases; junction bases not matched to a gene: 12. The CDR3 is made up of 17 amino acids. CDR3 loop: CASSLPPGTGGTYEQYF. The CDR3 coding sequence is TGTGCCAGCAGCCTACCACCCGGGACAGGGGGGACCTACGAGCAGTACTTC.

The chain combines TRBV4-2 with TRBJ2-7; D remains ambiguous. The CDR3 extends over 14 amino acids. Germline assignment: CDR1 LGHNA and CDR2 YNFKEQ. Trimming took off 3 bases at V and 3 bases at J, with 12 bases between the two ends. As DNA, the CDR3 is TGTGCCAGCAGCCAGAGCGCCTCAGGCTACGAGCAGTACTTC. Protein: CASSQSASGYEQYF.

J is TRBJ2-7 and V is TRBV7-8, with TRBD2 as a possible D gene (6 bases). This CDR3 spans 13 amino acids. Germline CDR1 reads SGHVS; CDR2 reads FQNEAQ. The V gene lost 7 bases and the J gene lost 4 bases, with 14 bases spanning the gap. CDR3 sequence: CASNLPGVYEQYF. The CDR3 DNA reads as TGTGCCAGCAACCTACCGGGAGTTTACGAGCAGTACTTC.

This chain connects TRBV10-1 to TRBJ1-5; D is ambiguous. V was trimmed by 0 bases and J by 4 bases, leaving 1 base between them. This CDR3 has 12 residues. Germline CDR1 WNHNN, CDR2 SYGVQD (reference sequence). The DNA for the CDR3 is TGCGCCAGCAGTGAGTCGAATCAGCCCCAGCATTTT. Encoded protein: CASSESNQPQHF.

The V and J genes are TRBV2 and TRBJ2-3; 11 bases line up with TRBD1. From germline, CDR1 is SNHLY and CDR2 FYNNEI. The V and J ends lost 8 bases and 4 bases, in that order; junction bases with no gene match: 5. CDR3 length equals 14 residues. The DNA of the CDR3 is TGTGCCAGCGCAAGGGACAGGGGGTCAGATACGCAGTATTTT. Translating it yields CASARDRGSDTQYF.

The chain combines TRBV5-1 with TRBJ2-7, with 12 bases lining up with TRBD2. V was clipped by 0 bases and J by 6 bases; unmatched bases: 7. This CDR3 contains 16 residues. The germline V gene has CDR1 SGHRS and CDR2 YFSETQ. The DNA of the CDR3 is TGCGCCAGCAGCTTGGGCGGGCTAGCGGGAGGGCGCGAGCAGTACTTC. Protein sequence: CASSLGGLAGGREQYF.

This clone was observed a handful of times. The chain joins TRBV3-1 (or the pseudogene TRBV3-2) to TRBJ1-2; D uncertain. The CDR3 extends over 12 amino acids. Trimming shortened V by 0 bases and J by 7 bases, and 6 bases separated the two germline ends. Germline assignment: CDR1 LGHDT and CDR2 YNNKEL (reference sequence). CDR3 bases: TGTGCCAGCAGCCAAGACTCAGGTGGCTACACCTTC. It codes for CASSQDSGGYTF.

The V call is TRBV3-1 (or the pseudogene TRBV3-2), the J call TRBJ1-3; a possible D gene is TRBD1 (6 bases). Germline-derived CDR1 and CDR2 are LGHDT and YNNKEL (reference sequence). The V gene lost 1 base and the J gene lost 0 bases, with 10 bases spanning the gap. The CDR3 runs 16 residues. CDR3 DNA sequence: TGTGCCAGCAGCCAAGGGGGGGCCAACTCTGGAAACACCATATATTTT. Translation gives CASSQGGANSGNTIYF.

The rearrangement uses TRBV19 and TRBJ1-4; D is unclear. Trimming stripped 4 bases from V and 0 bases from J, with 6 bases between. The germline CDR1 and CDR2 sequences are LNHDA and SQIVND (reference sequence). The CDR3 totals 14 residues. This CDR3 reads CASSRTTTNEKLFF. The CDR3 DNA is TGTGCCAGTAGTAGGACTACAACTAATGAAAAACTGTTTTTT.

The V gene is TRBV5-4, the J gene TRBJ1-2, with D hard to call. Germline loops: CDR1 SGHNT, CDR2 YYREEE (reference sequence). Trimming shortened V by 2 bases and J by 4 bases, and 12 bases separated the two germline ends. The length of the CDR3 is 14 residues. CDR3 residues: CASSFMVSPYGYTF. The CDR3 nucleotides are TGTGCCAGCAGCTTTATGGTCAGTCCCTATGGCTACACCTTC.

This clone was observed a few times. The V and J genes are TRBV4-1 and TRBJ1-3, with no clear D. Germline loops: CDR1 MGHRA, CDR2 YSYEKL. Trimming removed 1 base at V and 2 bases at J, with 12 bases between. The CDR3 totals 16 residues. CDR3 bases: TGCGCCAGCAGCCAAGGGGCGGACTTACCTGGAAACACCATATATTTT. Protein sequence: CASSQGADLPGNTIYF.

This chain uses TRBV28 with TRBJ1-2, with D hard to call. V shed 7 bases and J shed 4 bases, with 13 bases lying between them. The CDR3 sequence is 13 residues long. Germline CDR1 MDHEN, CDR2 SYDVKM. The CDR3: CASNPPSPYGYTF. The CDR3 DNA reads TGTGCCAGCAACCCTCCCTCTCCCTATGGCTACACCTTC.

The chain has TRBV6-5 and TRBJ1-6; possibly TRBD1 for D (6 bases). Looked up from germline, CDR1 is MNHEY and CDR2 is SVGAGI. V dropped 5 bases and J dropped 9 bases, with 14 bases sitting between them. The CDR3 is 14 residues long. The DNA of the CDR3 is TGTGCCAGCAGTCGACAGGCAACGCTTTCACCCCTCCACTTT. This translates into CASSRQATLSPLHF.

The rearrangement links TRBV3-1 (or the pseudogene TRBV3-2) to TRBJ1-2, with TRBD1 identical over 7 bases. Trimming took 2 bases from V and 0 from J; bases not matched to a gene: 3. The CDR3 extends over 15 amino acids. Germline V gene sequence: CDR1 LGHDT, CDR2 YNNKEL (reference sequence). The DNA for the CDR3 is TGTGCCAGCAGCCAAAGGACAGGTCCTAACTATGGCTACACCTTC. Translation gives CASSQRTGPNYGYTF.

This rearrangement joins TRBV5-1 to TRBJ1-2, with 9 bases that match TRBD1. J was trimmed by 2 bases and V by 2 bases; bases with no gene match: 4. The CDR3 loop spans 15 amino acids. CDR1 and CDR2 from the germline V gene are SGHRS and YFSETQ. In DNA, the CDR3 is TGCGCCAGCAGCTTTTCCGGGACAGGGAACTATGGCTACACCTTC. This sequence encodes CASSFSGTGNYGYTF.

This chain joins TRBV7-8 and TRBJ2-3; D not resolved. The V and J ends lost 5 bases and 2 bases respectively, with 14 bases between them. This CDR3 has 15 residues. Germline CDR1 reads SGHVS; CDR2 reads FQNEAQ. CDR3 amino acids: CASSPRKGTTDTQYF. As DNA, the CDR3 is TGTGCCAGCAGCCCGAGGAAGGGAACCACAGATACGCAGTATTTT.

This clone was detected once. The chain links TRBV28 to TRBJ2-5; D is unresolved. The CDR3 runs to 12 residues. Germline CDR1 and CDR2: MDHEN and SYDVKM. V lost 7 bases and J 3 bases, leaving 9 bases between the germline ends. The CDR3 DNA reads TGTGCCAGCAAACCATTAGAAGAGACCCAGTACTTC. Translation: CASKPLEETQYF.

This chain joins TRBV28 and TRBJ2-3; 12 nucleotides agree with TRBD2. With 8 bases clipped from V and 3 bases from J, the junction kept 12 bases outside the gene matches. The CDR3 has 17 residues. Germline V gene lookup returns CDR1 MDHEN and CDR2 SYDVKM. CDR3 amino acids: CASHPGRGLAGTDTQYF. CDR3 sequence (DNA): TGTGCCAGCCATCCCGGCAGGGGACTAGCGGGTACAGATACGCAGTATTTT.

Only one count was recorded for this clone. The gene calls are TRBV11-1 and TRBJ2-7; D remains ambiguous. The ends were cut back, 5 bases at V and 5 bases at J, with 10 bases in the middle. The germline V gene has CDR1 SGHAT and CDR2 FQDESV (reference sequence). The CDR3 loop spans 12 amino acids. The CDR3 DNA follows: TGTGCCAGCAGCGTAAACCGGGACGAGCAGTACTTC. It translates to CASSVNRDEQYF. Full variable domain (rest looked up from reference TRBV11-1 and TRBJ2-7): EAEVAQSPRYKITEKSQAVAFWCDPISGHATLYWYRQILGQGPELLVQFQDESVVDDSQLPKDRFSAERLKGVDSTLKIQPAELGDSAMYLCASSVNRDEQYFGPGTRLTVT.

The rearrangement joins TRBV27 to TRBJ1-5; D remains ambiguous. V lost 6 bases and J lost 0, with 6 bases in between. Germline values: CDR1 MNHEY, CDR2 SMNVEV (reference sequence). CDR3 length: 13 amino acids. This CDR3 is CASRRNSNQPQHF. CDR3 nucleotide sequence: TGTGCCAGCAGACGTAATAGCAATCAGCCCCAGCATTTT.

This sequence joins TRBV9 and TRBJ2-1, with a weak D call TRBD1 (5 bases). There are 13 residues in the CDR3. Germline loops: CDR1 SGDLS, CDR2 YYNGEE. The V gene lost 3 bases and the J gene lost 6 bases, with 10 bases spanning the gap. The CDR3 spells CASSGGTLNEQFF. The CDR3 nucleotides are TGTGCCAGCAGCGGGGGCACCCTCAATGAGCAGTTCTTC.

The chain uses TRBV19 and TRBJ2-1, with a possible D match to TRBD1 (6 bases). The CDR3 covers 13 residues. V was cut by 6 bases and J by 7 bases, with 13 bases left in between. CDR1 and CDR2 (germline): LNHDA, SQIVND (reference sequence). The CDR3 loop is CASSQGRTNEQFF. The CDR3 nucleotides are TGTGCCAGTAGCCAGGGGCGAACGAATGAGCAGTTCTTC.

The chain is built from TRBV12-3 or TRBV12-4 and TRBJ1-1, with D unresolved. The germline V and J ends were trimmed by 6 bases and 5 bases, with 13 bases remaining between them. This CDR3 has 13 amino acids. The CDR3 sequence: CASRPTEGTEAFF. DNA of the CDR3: TGTGCCAGCAGACCTACAGAGGGAACTGAAGCTTTCTTT.

V gene TRBV19 combines with J gene TRBJ2-3; TRBD2 aligns across 10 bases. CDR3 length: 16 amino acids. Germline V lookup: CDR1 LNHDA, CDR2 SQIVND (reference sequence). After removal of 8 bases from V and 3 bases from J, the junction contained 11 bases not matched to a gene. The CDR3 reads CASESGRAGGTDTQYF. The DNA for the CDR3 is TGTGCCAGTGAGAGCGGGAGGGCTGGAGGGACAGATACGCAGTATTTT.

The chain uses TRBV18 and TRBJ1-4, with 7 bases that match TRBD1. Germline CDR1 and CDR2: KGHSH and LQKENI. J lost 3 bases, V lost 1 base, and 5 bases had no gene match. The CDR3 totals 16 residues. CDR3 nucleotide sequence: TGTGCCAGCTCACCACGGGGCGGGACAGCTAATGAAAAACTGTTTTTT. Translated, it gives CASSPRGGTANEKLFF.

The V gene is TRBV7-2, the J gene TRBJ2-5; 10 positions agree with TRBD1. The CDR3 totals 14 residues. Germline assignment: CDR1 SGHTA and CDR2 FQGNSA. The junction had 2 bases not matched to a gene; V was cut back by 5 bases and J by 2 bases. The CDR3 reads CASSQDRGQETQYF. CDR3 DNA: TGTGCCAGCAGCCAGGACAGGGGGCAAGAGACCCAGTACTTC.